The 26 T cell receptor beta chains listed next were all sequenced from one sample in a study of OX40 agonist ivuxolimab in advanced cancers. Libraries were prepared by immunoSEQ multiplex PCR; TCRdb keeps only in-frame clonotypes and omits some of them. The repertoire has about 67,000 clones, 80% to 90% of them found once; the top ten carry 2% to 2.5%. This specimen was CD4+ or CD8+ T cells sorted from blood, taken in a trial of the OX40 agonist ivuxolimab. The receptors here all came from an adult with an advanced solid tumor such as melanoma, head and neck, liver or kidney cancer.

The chain recombines TRBV10-3 with TRBJ1-1; D remains ambiguous. CDR3 length: 15 amino acids. Trimming took off 3 bases at V and 0 bases at J, with 11 bases between the two ends. CDR1 is ENHRY, CDR2 SYGVKD, per germline. CDR3 sequence: CAISDMVKVNTEAFF. The CDR3 nucleotides are TGTGCCATCAGTGATATGGTTAAGGTGAACACTGAAGCTTTCTTT.

This rearrangement joins TRBV27 to TRBJ1-1; no reliable D call. CDR1 is MNHEY and CDR2 is SMNVEV in the germline V gene (reference sequence). V was trimmed by 0 bases and J by 11 bases, leaving 16 bases between them. The CDR3 is 14 amino acids. DNA for the CDR3: TGTGCCAGCAGTTTATCGGTTACTGCCGATAGGGCTTTCTTT. Protein: CASSLSVTADRAFF.

This clone counts as medium-sized. The rearrangement joins TRBV11-2 to TRBJ1-1, with no clear D. Between the trimmed V and J ends, which lost 2 bases and 4 bases, there was a span of 23 bases. Looked up from germline, CDR1 is SGHAT and CDR2 is FQNNGV. The CDR3 has 18 residues. This CDR3 is CASSLISSPGKEATEAFF. The CDR3 nucleotides read TGTGCCAGCAGCTTAATATCCTCCCCGGGAAAGGAGGCCACTGAAGCTTTCTTT. Variable domain in full (rest from reference TRBV11-2 and TRBJ1-1): EAGVAQSPRYKIIEKRQSVAFWCNPISGHATLYWYQQILGQGPKLLIQFQNNGVVDDSQLPKDRFSAERLKGVDSTLKIQPAKLEDSAVYLCASSLISSPGKEATEAFFGQGTRLTVV.

This clone has only one observation. The chain employs TRBV2 and TRBJ2-5; 13 nucleotides line up with TRBD2. V lost 6 bases, J lost 6 bases, and 7 bases stayed unmatched. Germline assignment: CDR1 SNHLY and CDR2 FYNNEI. CDR3 length equals 15 residues. In DNA form, the CDR3 reads TGTGCCAGCAGGGCGGGACTAGCGGGGCCCCAGACCCAGTACTTC. Amino acids: CASRAGLAGPQTQYF.

The chain carries TRBV7-3 and TRBJ2-2; maybe TRBD1 (6 bases). Deletions cut 5 bases from V and 2 bases from J, with 9 bases between. Germline V gene data show CDR1 as SGHTA and CDR2 as FQGTGA. This CDR3 is built from 14 residues. CDR3 in DNA: TGTGCCAGCAGCCTAGGGACAAACACCGGGGAGCTGTTTTTT. Its translation: CASSLGTNTGELFF.

The chain is built from TRBV2 and TRBJ1-2, with D unclear. CDR3 length equals 15 residues. Trimming left V 6 bases short and J 1 base short, with 15 bases between. Germline CDR1 reads SNHLY; CDR2 reads FYNNEI. The DNA for the CDR3 is TGTGCCAGCAGGGAGACCCCAGGCAGTAACTATGGCTACACCTTC. It specifies CASRETPGSNYGYTF.

V is TRBV9 and J is TRBJ2-3, with D tentatively TRBD1 or TRBD2 (5 bases each). Between the trimmed V and J ends, which lost 3 bases and 4 bases, there was a span of 9 bases. Germline values: CDR1 SGDLS, CDR2 YYNGEE. CDR3 length equals 13 residues. The CDR3 sequence: CASSALGADTQYF. The DNA for the CDR3 is TGTGCCAGCAGCGCCCTGGGGGCAGATACGCAGTATTTT.

The rearrangement uses TRBV11-3 and TRBJ1-6, with TRBD1 matching 8 bases. CDR1 is SGHNT and CDR2 is YENEEA in the germline V gene. This CDR3 is built from 17 residues. V was pared by 0 bases and J by 10 bases, with 11 bases of the junction left unmatched. Here the CDR3 reads CASSLESAGGYRSPLHF. The CDR3, as DNA: TGTGCCAGCAGCTTAGAGTCGGCAGGGGGCTACCGGTCACCCCTCCACTTT.

J is TRBJ1-2 and V is TRBV19, with 9 positions matching TRBD1. The CDR3 loop spans 13 amino acids. Germline CDR1 is LNHDA and CDR2 is SQIVND (reference sequence). J gave up 8 bases and V 5 bases, and 6 bases lay outside the gene matches. The CDR3 loop is CASSPRTGEGYTF. The CDR3 nucleotides are TGTGCCAGTAGTCCTCGGACAGGGGAAGGCTACACCTTC. The full variable domain, completed using reference TRBV19 and TRBJ1-2, is DGGITQSPKYLFRKEGQNVTLSCEQNLNHDAMYWYRQDPGQGLRLIYYSQIVNDFQKGDIAEGYSVSREKKESFPLTVTSAQKNPTAFYLCASSPRTGEGYTFGSGTRLTVV.

This rearrangement joins TRBV28 to TRBJ1-1; D remains unclear. V was shortened by 2 bases and J by 3 bases, with 4 bases between the two germline ends. Germline CDR1 is MDHEN and CDR2 is SYDVKM. This CDR3 has 12 residues. In nucleotides, the CDR3 is TGTGCCAGCAGTTTAAGATACACTGAAGCTTTCTTT. This sequence encodes CASSLRYTEAFF.

The chain links TRBV5-8 to TRBJ2-7; D could derive from TRBD1 or TRBD2 (5 bases each). The V end was cut by 4 bases, the J end by 7 bases, with 18 bases between. The CDR3 consists of 14 residues. CDR1 and CDR2 from the germline V gene are SGHTS and YDEGEE. The CDR3 nucleotides read TGTGCCAGCAGCCAACGGGACCCCCGCGGGGAGCAGTACTTC. The encoded protein is CASSQRDPRGEQYF.

This CDR3 reads CASSLIQDYEQYF. The CDR3 DNA sequence: TGTGCCAGCAGCTTAATACAAGACTACGAGCAGTACTTC. The rearrangement links TRBV7-8 to TRBJ2-7; no clear D gene. The CDR3 covers 13 residues. V lost 2 bases to trimming and J lost 3 bases, with 8 bases between them. Germline values: CDR1 SGHVS, CDR2 FQNEAQ.

The chain recombines TRBV28 with TRBJ1-5; the D gene is possibly TRBD1 (5 bases). V was clipped by 8 bases and J by 0 bases, with 11 bases between them. CDR1 is MDHEN, CDR2 SYDVKM, per germline. The CDR3 has 14 amino acids. The CDR3 here is CASLGGGSNQPQHF. CDR3 DNA: TGTGCCAGCTTGGGGGGAGGTAGCAATCAGCCCCAGCATTTT.

This clone has a single count. V usage is TRBV4-1 and J usage is TRBJ1-1; 7 nucleotides align to TRBD1. Unmatched junction bases numbered 9, after V lost 3 bases and J lost 5 bases. The CDR3 runs 15 residues. Germline V gene data show CDR1 as MGHRA and CDR2 as YSYEKL. CDR3: CASSHADRDETEAFF. The DNA of the CDR3 is TGCGCCAGCAGCCATGCCGACAGGGATGAAACTGAAGCTTTCTTT.

The chain recombines TRBV2 with TRBJ2-4, with 10 bases aligning to TRBD2. The CDR3 has 16 residues. Germline loops: CDR1 SNHLY, CDR2 FYNNEI. V shed 5 bases, J shed 0 bases, and the junction held 4 bases outside the gene matches. CDR3 sequence (DNA): TGTGCCAGCAGTCCACTAGCGGGGCTAGCCAAAAACATTCAGTACTTC. It is translated as CASSPLAGLAKNIQYF.

The V call is TRBV9, the J call TRBJ1-3, with D possibly matching TRBD1 (6 bases). The CDR3 loop spans 13 amino acids. Trimming took off 3 bases at V and 3 bases at J, with 7 bases between the two ends. Per the germline V gene, CDR1 is SGDLS and CDR2 is YYNGEE. CDR3 region: CASSEGDGNTIYF. The CDR3 nucleotides are TGTGCCAGCAGCGAGGGGGATGGAAACACCATATATTTT.

V and J are TRBV28 and TRBJ2-7; a weak D match, TRBD2 (7 bases). The CDR3 is made up of 15 amino acids. Between the trimmed V and J ends, which lost 6 bases and 0 bases, there was a span of 15 bases. Looked up from germline, CDR1 is MDHEN and CDR2 is SYDVKM. The CDR3, as DNA: TGTGCCAGCAGAAGGGGGGGCGGAAACTCCTACGAGCAGTACTTC. It specifies CASRRGGGNSYEQYF.

The chain links TRBV5-1 to TRBJ2-1; D may correspond to TRBD1 or TRBD2 (5 bases each). Germline V gives CDR1 SGHRS, CDR2 YFSETQ. This CDR3 is 13 amino acids long. Between the trimmed V and J ends, which lost 4 bases and 6 bases, there was a span of 11 bases. CDR3 nucleotide sequence: TGCGCCAGCAGCCCGGGACGGAGCAATGAGCAGTTCTTC. Protein product: CASSPGRSNEQFF.

The rearrangement joins TRBV27 to TRBJ2-3, with D tentatively TRBD1 (5 bases). The CDR3 loop spans 13 amino acids. V lost 10 bases and J 9 bases, leaving 20 bases between the germline ends. CDR1 is MNHEY, CDR2 SMNVEV, per germline (reference sequence). CDR3 sequence reads: CATSGADAVTQYF. Here the CDR3 DNA reads TGTGCCACCTCTGGGGCGGATGCGGTCACGCAGTATTTT.

This chain joins TRBV2 and TRBJ2-2, with unresolved D. The CDR3 loop spans 14 amino acids. V was clipped by 4 bases and J by 2 bases, with 8 bases between them. CDR1 SNHLY and CDR2 FYNNEI come from the germline V gene. CDR3 amino acids: CASSATINTGELFF. CDR3 DNA sequence: TGTGCCAGCAGTGCGACAATCAACACCGGGGAGCTGTTTTTT.

J is TRBJ2-7 and V is TRBV10-3, with D perhaps being TRBD1 or TRBD2 (5 bases each). The germline V gene encodes CDR1 ENHRY and CDR2 SYGVKD. Trimming pared 7 bases from V and 2 bases from J, leaving 12 bases between. The CDR3 spans 13 residues. The CDR3 region is CAIKEGMTYEQYF. CDR3 in DNA: TGTGCCATCAAAGAGGGGATGACCTACGAGCAGTACTTC.

The chain uses TRBV7-2 and TRBJ2-3; TRBD2 matches 7 bases. CDR3 length: 14 residues. The V segment lost 5 bases and the J segment 3 bases; nucleotides outside the gene matches: 5. Germline V CDR1 and CDR2: SGHTA, FQGNSA. This chain's CDR3 is CASSTGGGTDTQYF. In DNA form, the CDR3 reads TGTGCCAGCAGCACGGGGGGAGGGACAGATACGCAGTATTTT.

This rearrangement joins TRBV30 to TRBJ2-2; TRBD2 matches 8 bases. CDR3 length: 14 amino acids. Germline CDR1 is GTSNPN and CDR2 is SVGIG (reference sequence). V dropped 2 bases and J dropped 5; count of bases not matched to a gene: 4. CDR3 bases: TGTGCCTGGAGTACCTCTAGCGGGACCGGGGAGCTGTTTTTT. Its translation is CAWSTSSGTGELFF.

The rearrangement links TRBV19 to TRBJ1-4; TRBD1 agrees at 7 bases. V trimming: 1 base; J trimming: 6 bases; junction bases outside the gene matches: 5. Germline V gene lookup returns CDR1 LNHDA and CDR2 SQIVND (reference sequence). This CDR3 is 15 amino acids long. The CDR3 DNA reads as TGTGCCAGTAGTATAGCTGGGCAGGGGGATGAAAAACTGTTTTTT. This sequence encodes CASSIAGQGDEKLFF.

This chain connects TRBV28 to TRBJ1-1, with a tentative D call TRBD1 (6 bases). V gave up 2 bases and J gave up 0 bases, with 13 bases separating them. In germline, CDR1 is MDHEN, CDR2 SYDVKM. This CDR3 contains 16 residues. The CDR3 bases are TGTGCCAGCAGTTTAGACGGGGGGGGCCTGAACACTGAAGCTTTCTTT. This codes for CASSLDGGGLNTEAFF.

This clone was detected only once. This rearrangement joins TRBV6-1 to TRBJ2-7; 12 bases fit TRBD1. CDR1 MNHNS and CDR2 SASEGT come from the germline V gene. With 6 bases clipped from V and 4 bases from J, the junction kept 7 bases outside the gene matches. CDR3 length equals 15 residues. CDR3 nucleotide sequence: TGTGCCAGCAGAGCCGGGACAGGGGGCAGGTACGAGCAGTACTTC. The encoded protein is CASRAGTGGRYEQYF.